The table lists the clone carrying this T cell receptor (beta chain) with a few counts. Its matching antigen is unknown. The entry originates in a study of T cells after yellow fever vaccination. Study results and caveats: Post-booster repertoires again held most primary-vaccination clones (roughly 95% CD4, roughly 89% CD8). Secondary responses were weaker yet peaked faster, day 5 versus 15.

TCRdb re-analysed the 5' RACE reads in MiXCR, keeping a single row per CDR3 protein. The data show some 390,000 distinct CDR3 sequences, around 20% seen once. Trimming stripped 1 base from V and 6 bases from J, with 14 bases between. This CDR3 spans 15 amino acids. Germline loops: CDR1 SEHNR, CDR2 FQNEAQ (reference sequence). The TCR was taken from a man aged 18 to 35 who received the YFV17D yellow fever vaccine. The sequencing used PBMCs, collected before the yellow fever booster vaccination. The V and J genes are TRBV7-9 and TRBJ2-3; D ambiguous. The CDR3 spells CASSLDISPLDTQYF. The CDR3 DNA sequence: TGTGCCAGCAGCTTAGATATTAGCCCATTGGATACGCAGTATTTT. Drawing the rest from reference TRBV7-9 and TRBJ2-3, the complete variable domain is DTGVSQNPRHKITKRGQNVTFRCDPISEHNRLYWYRQTLGQGPEFLTYFQNEAQLEKSRLLSDRFSAERPKGSFSTLEIQRTEQGDSAMYLCASSLDISPLDTQYFGPGTRLTVL.